The T cell receptor (beta chain) described here comes from a study of radiotherapy plus CTLA-4 blockade in lung cancer. Whole-study context: Patients showed objective responses in roughly 19% of cases and disease control in about 30%.

Study findings and constraints: Clones of tumor-derived TCRs expanded in blood after radiotherapy plus ipilimumab.

The data were produced by immunoSEQ multiplex PCR, yet TCRdb's version contains in-frame clones alone and is incomplete. The table lists some 73,000 clones, about four fifths of them singletons. The CDR3 runs 15 residues. The V gene's germline CDR1 is LNHDA and CDR2 SQIVND (reference sequence). The germline V and J ends were trimmed by 5 bases and 5 bases, with 16 bases remaining between them. In regard to this clone: Its target is unknown.

The receptor's source is a human donor with non-small cell lung cancer whose response to radiotherapy plus ipilimumab could not be evaluated. Some clones in this sample may be carry-over from other donors' samples. The chain couples TRBV19 to TRBJ2-1; no reliable D call. The input for sequencing was peripheral blood, taken from a patient treated with radiotherapy plus ipilimumab. CDR3 amino acids: CASSSAALPNNEQFF. The CDR3 DNA is TGTGCCAGTAGTTCAGCCGCACTACCTAACAATGAGCAGTTCTTC.